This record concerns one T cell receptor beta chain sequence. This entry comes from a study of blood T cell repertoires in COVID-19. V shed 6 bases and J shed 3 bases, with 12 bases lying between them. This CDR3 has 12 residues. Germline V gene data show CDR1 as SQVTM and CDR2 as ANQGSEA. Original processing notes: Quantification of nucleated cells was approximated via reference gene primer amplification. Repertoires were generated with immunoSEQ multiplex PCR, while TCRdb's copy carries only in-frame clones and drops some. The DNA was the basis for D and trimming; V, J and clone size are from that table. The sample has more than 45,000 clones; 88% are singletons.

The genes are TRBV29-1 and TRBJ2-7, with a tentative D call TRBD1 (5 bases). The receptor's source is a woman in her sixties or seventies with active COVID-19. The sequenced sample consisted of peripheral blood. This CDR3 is CSVADSGYEQYF. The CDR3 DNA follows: TGCAGCGTCGCTGACAGTGGCTACGAGCAGTACTTC.